This is a list of T cell receptor beta chains from one sample in a study of T cell repertoires in cytomegalovirus infection. The antigens these receptors bind are not known. TCRdb re-analysed the reads in MiXCR, keeping a single row per CDR3 protein. This table has around 89,000 distinct CDR3 sequences, about 31% appearing once. This specimen consisted of CD8+ T cells from cultured PBMCs, obtained from culture after CMV antigen stimulation. The receptors originated from a human donor in good health (CMV status not recorded). Some clones in this sample may be carry-over from other donors' samples. Both conserved end residues are part of each CDR3. D genes are given only for firm matches. The size entry is marked missing in some rows and otherwise reads once, few, many or a size class.

>TRBV10-3|TRBJ1-3|TRBD1|few
TGTGCCATCAGCCCCGGGACAGGAGGAAACACCATATATTTT
CAISPGTGGNTIYF
>TRBV6-6|TRBJ1-2|TRBD1|.
TGTGCCAGCAGTTACTCGGGGACAGGGGCATCTAACTATGGCTACACCTTC
CASSYSGTGASNYGYTF
>TRBV12-3/TRBV12-4|TRBJ2-3|TRBD2|.
TGTGCCAGCAGTCCATTAGCGGGGGCTCCTAGCACAGATACGCAGTATTTT
CASSPLAGAPSTDTQYF
>TRBV7-6|TRBJ1-5|.|once
TGTGCCAGCAACCGAAACGGGTATAGCAATCAGCCCCAGCATTTT
CASNRNGYSNQPQHF
>TRBV7-9|TRBJ2-2|.|few
TGTGCCAGCAGCTCCCGTAGGGACCTTACGAACACCGGGGAGCTGTTTTTT
CASSSRRDLTNTGELFF
>TRBV10-2|TRBJ1-2|TRBD1|.
TGCGCCAGCAGTGGGAAGAGAGGGGGCGAGGAGTATGGCTACACCTTC
CASSGKRGGEEYGYTF
>TRBV27|TRBJ2-7|.|.
TGTGCCAGCAGTTTATATCCCCCGGGATCCTACGAGCAGTACTTC
CASSLYPPGSYEQYF
>TRBV6-5|TRBJ2-7|TRBD1|.
TGTGCCAGCAGTTACGACAGGGGCTACGAGCAGTACTTC
CASSYDRGYEQYF
>TRBV4-2|TRBJ1-4|.|few
TGTGCCAGCAGCCAAGATACAGTAGGTGGGGGAAATGAAAAACTGTTTTTT
CASSQDTVGGGNEKLFF
>TRBV12-3/TRBV12-4|TRBJ2-1|TRBD2|.
TGTGCCAGCAGACCCTCCGGGACTAGCGGGGGGGTGAGTGAGCAGTTCTTC
CASRPSGTSGGVSEQFF
>TRBV28|TRBJ1-5|TRBD1|many
TGTGCCAGCAGGCCCCTGACAGGGGCGGATCAGCCCCAGCATTTT
CASRPLTGADQPQHF
>TRBV5-5|TRBJ1-5|.|.
TGTGCCAGCAGCACAATGGACGGCCGCCCGCCCCAGCATTTT
CASSTMDGRPPQHF
>TRBV15|TRBJ2-5|.|few
TGTGCCACCAGCAGAGATAGAACAGACCAAGAGACCCAGTACTTC
CATSRDRTDQETQYF
>TRBV12-3/TRBV12-4|TRBJ2-1|TRBD1|few
TGTGCCAGCAGCCTGGGCAGGGGGCGATTCAATGAGCAGTTCTTC
CASSLGRGRFNEQFF
>TRBV7-2|TRBJ2-4|.|few
TGTGCCAGCAGCAGGGGCGAGGAGAACATTCAGTACTTC
CASSRGEENIQYF
>TRBV7-8|TRBJ2-2|TRBD1|.
TGTGCCAGCAGCTTAGAGGGACAGGAGGTGACCGGGGAGCTGTTTTTT
CASSLEGQEVTGELFF
>TRBV27|TRBJ2-1|.|.
TGTGCCAGCAGTTTATCCTTCCCCTACAATGAGCAGTTCTTC
CASSLSFPYNEQFF
>TRBV7-8|TRBJ2-7|.|many
TGTGCCAGCAGCTTAGCCTCCATGGGCTCCTACGAGCAGTACTTC
CASSLASMGSYEQYF
>TRBV12-3/TRBV12-4|TRBJ2-5|TRBD2|.
TGTGCCAGCAGTGAGGGGAGACTAGCGGAAGAGACCCAGTACTTC
CASSEGRLAEETQYF
>TRBV29-1|TRBJ2-1|TRBD2|many
TGCAGCGGTCTCGTGGGGGGGAGGAGTGAGCAGTTCTTC
CSGLVGGRSEQFF
>TRBV14|TRBJ1-1|TRBD1|.
TGTGCCAGCAGTTACGGGACAGGGGGCTTCGGGGGGGACACTGAAGCTTTCTTT
CASSYGTGGFGGDTEAFF
>TRBV15|TRBJ2-3|.|.
TGTGCCACCAGCAGGGCAGGGTTAGATACGCAGTATTTT
CATSRAGLDTQYF
>TRBV25-1|TRBJ2-3|TRBD1|.
TGTGCCAGCAGCTCCCTCCCGCGCAGGGGGCAAGTAGATACGCAGTATTTT
CASSSLPRRGQVDTQYF
>TRBV6-1|TRBJ1-1|TRBD1|few
TGTGCCAGCAGTGACCCGCCGGGACAGGGGTGGTTGAACACTGAAGCTTTCTTT
CASSDPPGQGWLNTEAFF
>TRBV19|TRBJ1-1|TRBD1|many
TGTGCCAGTAGCACGACAGGGTACGCTGAAGCTTTCTTT
CASSTTGYAEAFF
>TRBV10-2|TRBJ1-2|.|few
TGCGCCAGCAGTGACGGGACGACGCTTGAGGGTCGGACCTTC
CASSDGTTLEGRTF
>TRBV19|TRBJ1-1|TRBD1|few
TGTGCCAGTCAACGGACAGGGTGGAACACTGAAGCTTTCTTT
CASQRTGWNTEAFF
>TRBV4-1|TRBJ2-1|.|.
TGCGCCAGCAGCGGAGGCCCTGAGCAGTTCTTC
CASSGGPEQFF
>TRBV4-1|TRBJ1-2|.|.
TGTGCCAGCAGCCCGGGGCTGGGTGGCTACACCTTC
CASSPGLGGYTF
>TRBV11-2|TRBJ2-2|.|few
TGTGCCAGCAGCTTAGGTTGGAACACCGGGGAGCTGTTTTTT
CASSLGWNTGELFF
>TRBV13|TRBJ2-3|.|few
TGTGCCAGCAGCATATTTCCCCTTAGCACAGATACGCAGTATTTT
CASSIFPLSTDTQYF
>TRBV2|TRBJ1-1|.|few
TGTGCCAGCAGTTACAGGGAGAGGACTGAAGCTTTCTTT
CASSYRERTEAFF
>TRBV4-2|TRBJ2-3|.|.
TGTGCCAGCAGCCAAGAACAGAGCACAGATACGCAGTATTTT
CASSQEQSTDTQYF
>TRBV12-3/TRBV12-4|TRBJ2-5|.|.
TGTGCCAGCAGTTACGGGACTCTCCAAGAGACCCAGTACTTC
CASSYGTLQETQYF
>TRBV4-1|TRBJ2-7|.|.
TGCGCCAGCAGCTATAGCCAGGCAGGGGCCTACGAGCAGTACTTC
CASSYSQAGAYEQYF
>TRBV11-2|TRBJ2-1|TRBD2|few
TGTGCCAGCAGCCCGGGGGGGGGACACAATGAGCAGTTCTTC
CASSPGGGHNEQFF
>TRBV6-5|TRBJ1-5|TRBD1|many
TGTGCCAGCAGTTCAACAGGGGCCGCGGGTCAGCCCCAGCATTTT
CASSSTGAAGQPQHF
>TRBV12-3/TRBV12-4|TRBJ2-7|TRBD2|many
TGTGCCAGCAGCCGACTAGCGGGGGGTAGCGAGCAGTACTTC
CASSRLAGGSEQYF
>TRBV13|TRBJ1-4|TRBD1|.
TGTGCCAGCAGCGGACAGGTCGCGGGCGGTTTAAATGAAAAACTGTTTTTT
CASSGQVAGGLNEKLFF